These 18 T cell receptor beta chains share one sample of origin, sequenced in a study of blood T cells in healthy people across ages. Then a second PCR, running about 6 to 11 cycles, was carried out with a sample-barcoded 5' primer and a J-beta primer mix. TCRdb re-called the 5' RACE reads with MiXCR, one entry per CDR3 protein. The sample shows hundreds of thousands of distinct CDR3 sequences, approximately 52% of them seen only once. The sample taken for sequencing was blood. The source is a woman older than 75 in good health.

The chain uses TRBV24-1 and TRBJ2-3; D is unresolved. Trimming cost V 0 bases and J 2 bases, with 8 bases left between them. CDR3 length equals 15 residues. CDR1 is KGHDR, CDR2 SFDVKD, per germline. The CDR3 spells CATSDLRLTTDTQYF. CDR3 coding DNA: TGTGCCACCAGTGATTTGCGCCTTACCACAGATACGCAGTATTTT.

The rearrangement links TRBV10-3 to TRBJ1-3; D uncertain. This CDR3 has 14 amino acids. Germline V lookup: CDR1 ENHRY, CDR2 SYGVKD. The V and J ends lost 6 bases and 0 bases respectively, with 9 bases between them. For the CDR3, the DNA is TGTGCCATCAGCACAGACGTCTCTGGAAACACCATATATTTT. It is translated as CAISTDVSGNTIYF.

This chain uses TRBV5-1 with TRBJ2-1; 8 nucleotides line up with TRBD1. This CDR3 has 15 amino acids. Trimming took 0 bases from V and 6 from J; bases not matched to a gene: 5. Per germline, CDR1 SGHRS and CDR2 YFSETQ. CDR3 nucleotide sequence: TGCGCCAGCAGCTTGGGCGGACAGGGATTCAATGAGCAGTTCTTC. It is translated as CASSLGGQGFNEQFF.

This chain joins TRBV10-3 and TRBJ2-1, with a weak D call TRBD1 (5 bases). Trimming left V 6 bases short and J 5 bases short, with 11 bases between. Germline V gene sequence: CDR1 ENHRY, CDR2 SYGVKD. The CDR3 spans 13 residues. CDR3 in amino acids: CAIRTALDNEQFF. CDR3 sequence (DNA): TGTGCCATCAGGACAGCGCTGGACAATGAGCAGTTCTTC.

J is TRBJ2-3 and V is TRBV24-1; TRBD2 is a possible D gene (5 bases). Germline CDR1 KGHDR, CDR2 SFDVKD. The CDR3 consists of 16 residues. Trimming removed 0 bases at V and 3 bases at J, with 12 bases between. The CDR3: CATSDLGDRGTDTQYF. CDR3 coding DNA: TGTGCCACCAGTGATTTGGGCGACCGAGGGACAGATACGCAGTATTTT.

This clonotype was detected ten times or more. Here the CDR3 reads CASSHGTRLINIQYF. DNA of the CDR3: TGTGCCAGCAGCCACGGGACTAGACTGATAAACATTCAGTACTTC. This rearrangement joins TRBV3-1 to TRBJ2-4, with 8 bases lining up with TRBD2. CDR1 and CDR2 (germline): LGHDT, YNNKEL (reference sequence). The CDR3 runs to 15 residues. V trimming: 3 bases; J trimming: 6 bases; junction bases outside the gene matches: 7.

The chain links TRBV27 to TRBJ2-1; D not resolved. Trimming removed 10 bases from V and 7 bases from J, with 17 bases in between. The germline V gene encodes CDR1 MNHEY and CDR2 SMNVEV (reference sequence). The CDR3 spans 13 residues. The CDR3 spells CATTTERGNEQFF. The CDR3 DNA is TGTGCCACCACCACCGAACGTGGGAATGAGCAGTTCTTC.

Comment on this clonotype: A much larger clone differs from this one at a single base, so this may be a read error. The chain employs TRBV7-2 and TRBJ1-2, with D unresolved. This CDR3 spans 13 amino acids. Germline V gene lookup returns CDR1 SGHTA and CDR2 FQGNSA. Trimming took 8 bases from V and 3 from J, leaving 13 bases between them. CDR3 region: CASQIYGDYGYTF. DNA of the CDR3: TGTGCCAGCCAAATATACGGAGACTATGGCTACACCTTC.

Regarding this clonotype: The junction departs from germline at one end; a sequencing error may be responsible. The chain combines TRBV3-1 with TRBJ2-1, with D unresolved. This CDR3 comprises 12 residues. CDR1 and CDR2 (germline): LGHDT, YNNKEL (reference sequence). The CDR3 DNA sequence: TGTGCCGGCAGCCTGTTTGGGGATGAGCAGTTCTTC. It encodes CAGSLFGDEQFF.

CDR3 loop: CSAQGQETQYF. CDR3 nucleotide sequence: TGCAGCGCTCAAGGGCAAGAGACCCAGTACTTC. The V gene is TRBV20-1, the J gene TRBJ2-5; D unclear. The CDR3 is 11 residues long. The germline gives CDR1 DFQATT, CDR2 SNEGSKA (reference sequence).

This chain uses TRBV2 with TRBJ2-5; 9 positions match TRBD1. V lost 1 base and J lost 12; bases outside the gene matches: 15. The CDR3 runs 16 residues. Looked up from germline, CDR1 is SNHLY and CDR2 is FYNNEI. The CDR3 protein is CASSEGPGQGSNNEYF. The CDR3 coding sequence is TGTGCCAGCAGTGAAGGCCCAGGACAGGGGAGCAACAATGAGTACTTC.

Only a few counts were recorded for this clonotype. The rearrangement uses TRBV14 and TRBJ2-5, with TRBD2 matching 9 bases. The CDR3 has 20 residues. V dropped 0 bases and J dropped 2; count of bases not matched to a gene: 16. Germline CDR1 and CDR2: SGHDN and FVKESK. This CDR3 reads CASSQEVTGTSSSLQETQYF. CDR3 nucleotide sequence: TGTGCCAGCAGCCAAGAAGTAACGGGGACTAGCTCAAGCTTACAAGAGACCCAGTACTTC.

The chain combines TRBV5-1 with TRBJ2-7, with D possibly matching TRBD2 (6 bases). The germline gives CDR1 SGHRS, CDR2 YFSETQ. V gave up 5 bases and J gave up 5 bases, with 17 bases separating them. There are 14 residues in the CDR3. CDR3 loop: CASRGLTALDEQYF. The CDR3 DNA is TGCGCCAGCAGGGGACTGACTGCGTTAGACGAGCAGTACTTC. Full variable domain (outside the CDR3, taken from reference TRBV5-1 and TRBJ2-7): KAGVTQTPRYLIKTRGQQVTLSCSPISGHRSVSWYQQTPGQGLQFLFEYFSETQRNKGNFPGRFSGRQFSNSRSEMNVSTLELGDSALYLCASRGLTALDEQYFGPGTRLTVT.

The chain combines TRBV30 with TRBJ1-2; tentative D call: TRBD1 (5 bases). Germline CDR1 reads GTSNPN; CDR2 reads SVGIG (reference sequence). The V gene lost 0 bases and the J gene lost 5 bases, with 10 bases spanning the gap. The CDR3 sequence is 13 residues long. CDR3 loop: CAWSVGTSYGYTF. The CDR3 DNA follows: TGTGCCTGGAGTGTTGGGACTAGTTATGGCTACACCTTC.

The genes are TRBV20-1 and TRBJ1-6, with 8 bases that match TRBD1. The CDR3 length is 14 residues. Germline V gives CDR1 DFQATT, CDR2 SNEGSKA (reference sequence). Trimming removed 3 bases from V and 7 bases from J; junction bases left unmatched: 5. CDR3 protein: CSASHRDRNSPLHF. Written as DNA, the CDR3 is TGCAGTGCTAGCCACCGGGACAGGAATTCACCCCTCCACTTT.

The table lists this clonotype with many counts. CDR3 nucleotide sequence: TGCAGTGCTAGAGATTGGAGGACACTAAACATTCAGTACTTC. This sequence encodes CSARDWRTLNIQYF. The V call is TRBV20-1, the J call TRBJ2-4; D tentatively reads TRBD1 or TRBD2 (5 bases each). V was pared by 0 bases and J by 6 bases, with 12 bases between. Germline assignment: CDR1 DFQATT and CDR2 SNEGSKA (reference sequence). The length of the CDR3 is 14 residues.

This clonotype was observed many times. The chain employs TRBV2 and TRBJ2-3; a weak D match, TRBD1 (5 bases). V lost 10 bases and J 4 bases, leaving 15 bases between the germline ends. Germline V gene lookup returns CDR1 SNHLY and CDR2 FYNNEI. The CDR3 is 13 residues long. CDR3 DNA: TGTGCCACCCCCAAGGGGTCCGCAGATACGCAGTATTTT. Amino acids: CATPKGSADTQYF.

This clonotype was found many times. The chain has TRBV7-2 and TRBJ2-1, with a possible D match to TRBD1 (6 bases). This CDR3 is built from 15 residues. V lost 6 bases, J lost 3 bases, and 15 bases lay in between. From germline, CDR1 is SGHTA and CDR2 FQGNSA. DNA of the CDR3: TGTGCCAGCAGAAATCCGGGACAATTCTACAATGAGCAGTTCTTC. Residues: CASRNPGQFYNEQFF. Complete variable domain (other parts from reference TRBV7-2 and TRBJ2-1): GAGVSQSPSNKVTEKGKDVELRCDPISGHTALYWYRQSLGQGLEFLIYFQGNSAPDKSGLPSDRFSAERTGGSVSTLTIQRTQQEDSAVYLCASRNPGQFYNEQFFGPGTRLTVL.